The clone carrying this TCR beta chain was observed at least ten times. TCRdb redid the calling of the 5' RACE reads with MiXCR, one entry per CDR3 protein. This table holds tens of thousands of distinct CDR3 sequences, roughly a sixth found once. Trimming left V 1 base short and J 0 bases short, with 19 bases between. The CDR3 totals 19 residues. Germline V gene data show CDR1 as SGHAT and CDR2 as FQDESV (reference sequence). The record originates from a study of HIV-infected patients and healthy controls. The chain joins TRBV11-1 to TRBJ2-1; no clear D. The clonotype comes from a human donor in good health. Sequencing was performed on CD4+ T cells from blood. CDR3 amino acids: CASSLGWQVELSSYNEQFF. CDR3 in DNA: TGTGCCAGCAGCTTAGGGTGGCAGGTTGAGTTAAGCTCCTACAATGAGCAGTTCTTC.